This TCR beta chain was recovered during a study of regulatory dendritic cells for organ transplantation. The CDR3 extends over 15 amino acids. The V end was cut by 7 bases, the J end by 3 bases, with 19 bases between. In germline, CDR1 is MNHEY, CDR2 SVGAGI. Using immunoSEQ multiplex PCR, the repertoire was profiled, and TCRdb retains in-frame clones only, with some absent. The data hold fewer than 40,000 clones, with over 80% observed a single time. This TCR came from a human donor in good health. Specimen: naive CD8+ T cells from blood. The subset here: CD45RA+ naive T cells. The chain employs TRBV6-5 and TRBJ2-7; D remains unclear. The CDR3 protein is CASTSGSHLLYEQYF. The DNA of the CDR3 is TGTGCCAGCACCTCCGGGTCCCATCTTCTCTACGAGCAGTACTTC.